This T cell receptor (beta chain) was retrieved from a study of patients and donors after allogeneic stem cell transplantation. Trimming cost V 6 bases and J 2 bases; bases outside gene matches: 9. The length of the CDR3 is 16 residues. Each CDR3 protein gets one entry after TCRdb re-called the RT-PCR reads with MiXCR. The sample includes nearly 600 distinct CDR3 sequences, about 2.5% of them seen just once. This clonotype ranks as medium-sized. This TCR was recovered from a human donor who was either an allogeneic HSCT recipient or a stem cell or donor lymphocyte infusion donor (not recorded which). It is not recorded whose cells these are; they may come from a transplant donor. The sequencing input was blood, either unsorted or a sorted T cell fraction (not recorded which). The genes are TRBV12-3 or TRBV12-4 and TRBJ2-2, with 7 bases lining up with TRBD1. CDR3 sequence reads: CASRQHRGVNTGELFF. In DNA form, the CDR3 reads TGTGCCAGCAGGCAACACAGGGGTGTAAACACCGGGGAGCTGTTTTTT.